The next 5 T cell receptor beta chains were all read from a single sample in a study of T cells in women clearing cervical HPV infection. Generated by immunoSEQ multiplex PCR, the TCRdb table keeps only in-frame clones and is missing some. The listing contains 40,000 to 55,000 clones. Input material: blood buffy coat. The source is a woman aged 18 to 75 with a cervical HPV16 infection that either progressed to CIN3+ or cleared (not recorded which).

In regard to this clone: With the read ending 3 residues before the CDR3 end, the germline J gene is used to fill in that end. The chain employs TRBV10-3 and TRBJ1-1; a weak D match, TRBD1 (6 bases). This CDR3 is built from 14 residues. The germline V gene has CDR1 ENHRY and CDR2 SYGVKD. V lost 2 bases and J 0 bases, leaving 7 bases between the germline ends. Incomplete CDR3 DNA: TGTGCCATCAGTGAGGGACAGCTGAACACTGAA. Its protein product is CAISEGQLNTE. The full-length CDR3 reads as CAISEGQLNTEAFF.

As to this clone: With the read ending 3 residues before the CDR3 end, the germline J gene is used to fill in that end. The chain has TRBV7-8 and TRBJ2-1, with TRBD2 matching over 15 bases. J was trimmed by 9 bases and V by 2 bases; bases with no gene match: 11. The CDR3 contains 18 residues. Germline V gene lookup returns CDR1 SGHVS and CDR2 FQNEAQ. The sequenced part of the CDR3 DNA is TGTGCCAGCAGCTTACAAAACACCGGACTAGCGGGGGGGGCTGAG. Translating it yields CASSLQNTGLAGGAE. The whole CDR3 is CASSLQNTGLAGGAEQFF.

Points on this clone: The read falls 3 residues short of the CDR3 end, and the missing part is taken from the germline J gene. The chain uses TRBV7-9 and TRBJ1-2; 7 nucleotides align to TRBD1. The CDR3 is 15 residues long. Germline values: CDR1 SEHNR, CDR2 FQNEAQ (reference sequence). The CDR3 loop reads CASSSQGQLGESYTF. CDR3 bases read: TGTGCCAGCAGCTCCCAGGGACAGTTAGGAGAGAGC.

Of note for this clone: The read terminates 3 residues before the CDR3 end, so the remaining end is supplied by the germline J gene. This chain links TRBV20-1 with TRBJ2-7; D perhaps matches TRBD1 (6 bases). Per germline, CDR1 DFQATT and CDR2 SNEGSKA (reference sequence). The CDR3 totals 16 residues. The germline V and J ends were trimmed by 6 bases and 0 bases, with 21 bases remaining between them. This chain's CDR3 is CSADPPLQGYSYEQYF. CDR3 DNA (partial): TGCAGTGCCGACCCTCCTTTACAGGGATACTCCTACGAG.

Comments on this clone: The DNA ends 3 residues before the CDR3 does, and the rest of the CDR3 is filled in from the germline J gene. The J gene is TRBJ1-5, the V gene TRBV19; D is possibly TRBD1 (6 bases). The germline V gene encodes CDR1 LNHDA and CDR2 SQIVND (reference sequence). CDR3 length: 16 amino acids. Deletions cut 3 bases from V and 6 bases from J, with 18 bases between. CDR3 protein: CASSMDSQSPSQPQHF. The CDR3 bases that were read are TGTGCCAGTAGTATGGACAGCCAATCTCCTAGTCAGCCC.